The 27 T cell receptor beta chains below all came from one sample that was sequenced in a study of identifying expanded T cells in peripheral blood. Sequencing was performed with immunoSEQ multiplex PCR; in TCRdb, only in-frame clones are kept and a portion is missing. The sample lists some 120,000 clones, 84% occurring once. The sequenced sample was blood. The receptors here all came from a person between 18 and 69 years old in good health.

This rearrangement joins TRBV27 to TRBJ2-5; weak D call: TRBD2 (5 bases). Germline CDR1 reads MNHEY; CDR2 reads SMNVEV (reference sequence). The CDR3 has 13 amino acids. V was pared by 2 bases and J by 5 bases, with 9 bases between. The chain's CDR3 is CASSLRGRETQYF. In DNA, the CDR3 is TGTGCCAGCAGTTTACGGGGTCGGGAGACCCAGTACTTC.

The genes are TRBV6-6 and TRBJ1-5; 11 positions match TRBD1. J gave up 6 bases and V 6 bases, and 10 bases lay outside the gene matches. Germline V lookup: CDR1 MNHNY, CDR2 SVGAGI (reference sequence). The CDR3 loop spans 16 amino acids. CDR3 nucleotides: TGTGCCAGCAGCCCCCTTGGACAGGGGGCCGGTCAGCCCCAGCATTTT. This sequence encodes CASSPLGQGAGQPQHF.

The chain has TRBV7-9 and TRBJ1-1; D is undetermined. With 2 bases removed from V and 4 bases from J, the gap between germline ends came to 8 bases. CDR3 length equals 13 residues. The germline gives CDR1 SEHNR, CDR2 FQNEAQ (reference sequence). The CDR3 is CASSLTIGTEAFF. CDR3 in DNA: TGTGCCAGCAGCTTAACTATCGGCACTGAAGCTTTCTTT. Variable domain in full (rest from reference TRBV7-9 and TRBJ1-1): DTGVSQNPRHKITKRGQNVTFRCDPISEHNRLYWYRQTLGQGPEFLTYFQNEAQLEKSRLLSDRFSAERPKGSFSTLEIQRTEQGDSAMYLCASSLTIGTEAFFGQGTRLTVV.

This chain connects TRBV6-1 to TRBJ1-1; 8 bases are shared with TRBD1. The CDR3 totals 15 residues. Per the germline V gene, CDR1 is MNHNS and CDR2 is SASEGT. V trimming: 6 bases; J trimming: 1 base; junction bases outside the gene matches: 7. This CDR3 reads CASRDYTGGNTEAFF. CDR3 bases: TGTGCCAGCAGGGATTACACAGGGGGGAACACTGAAGCTTTCTTT.

CDR3 amino acids: CASSQGFSYEQYF. The CDR3 nucleotides are TGTGCCAGCAGTCAGGGATTCTCCTACGAGCAGTACTTC. This chain links TRBV6-7 with TRBJ2-5; maybe TRBD1 (5 bases). The J call may be mistaken, given a closer DNA end match to TRBJ2-7. TRBV6-7 belongs to the ORF category, with a function that is uncertain. The CDR3 is 13 amino acids.

This chain connects TRBV10-2 to TRBJ2-7; 8 nucleotides align to TRBD1. This CDR3 has 15 amino acids. Germline V gene sequence: CDR1 WSHSY, CDR2 SAAADI. With 6 bases clipped from V and 0 bases from J, the junction kept 7 bases outside the gene matches. The CDR3 DNA follows: TGCGCCAGCAGAGACAGGGGAAGGAGCTCCTACGAGCAGTACTTC. The encoded protein is CASRDRGRSSYEQYF.

The chain recombines TRBV5-5 with TRBJ2-7; 7 bases are a match to TRBD1. The CDR3 consists of 14 residues. V lost 4 bases to trimming and J lost 3 bases; unmatched junction nucleotides: 7. Germline V lookup: CDR1 SGHKS, CDR2 YYEKEE (reference sequence). CDR3 sequence: CASSAGTESYEQYF. The CDR3 region has the DNA TGTGCCAGCAGCGCCGGGACAGAGAGCTACGAGCAGTACTTC.

J is TRBJ1-2 and V is TRBV6-1; 8 bases match TRBD1. Germline V CDR1 and CDR2: MNHNS, SASEGT. After removal of 4 bases from V and 6 bases from J, the junction contained 16 bases not matched to a gene. The CDR3 sequence is 17 residues long. The CDR3 sequence: CASSARAGGAGVNGYTF. CDR3 coding DNA: TGTGCCAGCAGTGCCAGGGCAGGGGGCGCGGGGGTAAATGGCTACACCTTC.

The CDR3 sequence is CASTYGTGQFF. CDR3 sequence (DNA): TGTGCCAGCACCTACGGGACTGGGCAGTTCTTC. The chain combines TRBV6-5 with TRBJ2-1; perhaps TRBD2 as D (6 bases). The CDR3 spans 11 residues. V was cut by 7 bases and J by 12 bases, with 13 bases left in between. Per germline, CDR1 MNHEY and CDR2 SVGAGI.

The chain carries TRBV7-2 and TRBJ1-2, with 8 positions matching TRBD1. Trimming at V came to 7 bases and at J to 4 bases, leaving 11 bases not matched to a gene. Germline V CDR1 and CDR2: SGHTA, FQGNSA. This CDR3 spans 15 amino acids. Written as DNA, the CDR3 is TGTGCCAGCAACGTCGTAACAGGGGGGAGCTATGGCTACACCTTC. It encodes CASNVVTGGSYGYTF.

The chain is built from TRBV28 and TRBJ1-2, with D tentatively TRBD1 (5 bases). Germline V gene sequence: CDR1 MDHEN, CDR2 SYDVKM. V gave up 9 bases and J gave up 8 bases, with 19 bases separating them. This CDR3 spans 13 amino acids. As DNA, the CDR3 is TGTGCCAGTCTTCCCGGGGGACGTTGGGGCTACACCTTC. Protein: CASLPGGRWGYTF.

The rearrangement links TRBV19 to TRBJ2-2; 10 bases line up with TRBD1. V shed 3 bases, J shed 5 bases, and the junction held 6 bases outside the gene matches. The CDR3 is 16 amino acids. The germline V gene has CDR1 LNHDA and CDR2 SQIVND (reference sequence). The CDR3 reads CASSIWTGGSTGELFF. The CDR3 DNA reads TGTGCCAGTAGTATCTGGACAGGGGGAAGTACCGGGGAGCTGTTTTTT.

This clone was picked up a small number of times. The chain combines TRBV30 with TRBJ1-6; a weak D match, TRBD1 (5 bases). This CDR3 spans 13 amino acids. Trimming took off 5 bases at V and 10 bases at J, with 15 bases between the two ends. Germline CDR1 reads GTSNPN; CDR2 reads SVGIG (reference sequence). CDR3 loop: CAWSTRGESPLHF. The CDR3 nucleotides are TGTGCCTGGTCTACGAGGGGAGAGTCACCCCTCCACTTT.

This chain links TRBV7-2 with TRBJ1-4; D may be TRBD1 (5 bases). Trimming stripped 5 bases from V and 8 bases from J, with 18 bases between. The CDR3 has 15 amino acids. Germline assignment: CDR1 SGHTA and CDR2 FQGNSA. The CDR3 region has the DNA TGTGCCAGCAGCCTCGGGACTCTTCTCGGGGAAAAACTGTTTTTT. Its translation: CASSLGTLLGEKLFF.

The chain uses TRBV6-5 and TRBJ2-1, with 9 bases fitting TRBD1. This CDR3 contains 14 residues. With 6 bases clipped from V and 7 bases from J, the junction kept 7 bases outside the gene matches. Germline loops: CDR1 MNHEY, CDR2 SVGAGI. CDR3 nucleotides: TGTGCCAGCAGCCGCCGGACAGGGGTGAATGAGCAGTTCTTC. Its translation: CASSRRTGVNEQFF.

In DNA form, the CDR3 reads TGTGCCTGGAGTCGCGTCAGGGGTAATGAAAAACTGTTTTTT. Encoded protein: CAWSRVRGNEKLFF. The chain couples TRBV30 to TRBJ1-4, with D possibly matching TRBD1 (6 bases). The CDR3 sequence is 14 residues long. The germline V and J ends were trimmed by 2 bases and 4 bases, with 11 bases remaining between them. Germline V gives CDR1 GTSNPN, CDR2 SVGIG (reference sequence).

This clone was found many times. The gene calls are TRBV7-2 and TRBJ1-2; 7 positions agree with TRBD1. Looked up from germline, CDR1 is SGHTA and CDR2 is FQGNSA. CDR3 length: 15 residues. V was clipped by 1 base and J by 4 bases; unmatched bases: 6. The CDR3 loop reads CASSLGQGVSYGYTF. CDR3 bases: TGTGCCAGCAGCTTAGGACAGGGCGTCTCCTATGGCTACACCTTC.

The CDR3 loop is CASTDTSYEQYF. As DNA, the CDR3 is TGCGCCAGCACCGACACTTCCTACGAGCAGTACTTC. J is TRBJ2-7 and V is TRBV10-2; D call uncertain. The germline CDR1 and CDR2 sequences are WSHSY and SAAADI. V was clipped by 7 bases and J by 1 base, with 8 bases between them. The CDR3 has 12 amino acids.

The V call is TRBV21-1, the J call TRBJ2-7; TRBD2, the D gene given by the table, was not confirmed from the DNA. TRBV21-1 is labeled a pseudogene. The CDR3 runs 11 residues. Here the CDR3 reads CASSKLVEQYF. The DNA for the CDR3 is TGTGCCAGCAGCAAATTAGTCGAGCAGTACTTC.

The sample holds one count of this clone. This rearrangement joins TRBV20-1 to TRBJ1-2, with D uncertain. Germline lookup yields CDR1 DFQATT and CDR2 SNEGSKA (reference sequence). Trimming stripped 4 bases from V and 3 bases from J, with 6 bases between. The CDR3 has 11 amino acids. This chain's CDR3 is CSAIGDYGYTF. In DNA, the CDR3 is TGCAGTGCTATCGGGGACTATGGCTACACCTTC.

The chain employs TRBV2 and TRBJ2-3, with a possible D match to TRBD2 (6 bases). CDR3 size: 13 residues. V lost 7 bases and J lost 5, with 13 bases in between. Germline CDR1 is SNHLY and CDR2 is FYNNEI. The DNA for the CDR3 is TGTGCCAGCAAAGCTTTAGCGGTAGATACGCAGTATTTT. Protein sequence: CASKALAVDTQYF.

The rearrangement links TRBV11-2 to TRBJ1-2; TRBD1 agrees at 11 bases. V shed 7 bases, J shed 6 bases, and the junction held 13 bases outside the gene matches. CDR3 length: 16 amino acids. Germline assignment: CDR1 SGHAT and CDR2 FQNNGV. Here the CDR3 DNA reads TGTGCCAGCACCACGGACAGGGGGCGCGGCCCGGATGGCTACACCTTC. Encoded protein: CASTTDRGRGPDGYTF. The variable domain in full, completed from reference TRBV11-2 and TRBJ1-2, reads EAGVAQSPRYKIIEKRQSVAFWCNPISGHATLYWYQQILGQGPKLLIQFQNNGVVDDSQLPKDRFSAERLKGVDSTLKIQPAKLEDSAVYLCASTTDRGRGPDGYTFGSGTRLTVV.

The chain combines TRBV5-8 with TRBJ2-1; D gene uncertain. The CDR3 contains 13 residues. V lost 2 bases and J 4 bases, leaving 7 bases between the germline ends. Germline loops: CDR1 SGHTS, CDR2 YDEGEE. This CDR3 reads CASSFSAYNEQFF. The CDR3 DNA follows: TGTGCCAGCAGCTTTTCAGCTTACAATGAGCAGTTCTTC. The whole variable domain, filled in from reference TRBV5-8 and TRBJ2-1, reads EAGVTQSPTHLIKTRGQQATLRCSPISGHTSVYWYQQALGLGLQFLLWYDEGEERNRGNFPPRFSGRQFPNYSSELNVNALELEDSALYLCASSFSAYNEQFFGPGTRLTVL.

As concerns this clone: At the DNA level, this CDR3 is encoded by other sequences in the same sample as well. The J gene is TRBJ1-2, the V gene TRBV5-1; possible D gene TRBD1, 6 bases. The CDR3 runs to 15 residues. Germline V gene data show CDR1 as SGHRS and CDR2 as YFSETQ. Trimming took off 0 bases at V and 1 base at J, with 10 bases between the two ends. CDR3 DNA: TGCGCCAGCAGCTTGGCTGGGGGGCGTAACTATGGCTACACCTTC. Amino acids: CASSLAGGRNYGYTF.

The rearrangement uses TRBV4-1 and TRBJ2-4; TRBD1 or TRBD2 may be the D gene (5 bases each). V dropped 0 bases and J dropped 9 bases, with 15 bases sitting between them. Germline values: CDR1 MGHRA, CDR2 YSYEKL. The CDR3 is 15 residues long. CDR3 loop: CASSQDRGRVSIQYF. The CDR3 nucleotides read TGCGCCAGCAGCCAAGATCGGGGACGAGTGTCCATTCAGTACTTC.

The chain has TRBV27 and TRBJ1-3, with a weak D call TRBD1 (6 bases). Germline loops: CDR1 MNHEY, CDR2 SMNVEV (reference sequence). V lost 0 bases, J lost 0 bases, and 18 bases lay in between. The CDR3 totals 19 residues. In DNA form, the CDR3 reads TGTGCCAGCAGTTTATCGTTATCGGGAGCAGGGGCCTCTGGAAACACCATATATTTT. Its translation: CASSLSLSGAGASGNTIYF.

The chain couples TRBV19 to TRBJ2-7; a weak D match, TRBD2 (5 bases). The CDR3 sequence is 15 residues long. Germline CDR1 reads LNHDA; CDR2 reads SQIVND (reference sequence). Trimming left V 4 bases short and J 3 bases short, with 16 bases between. The CDR3 DNA reads as TGTGCCAGTAGTACCAAGAGGAGGCCCCTCTACGAGCAGTACTTC. Its translation: CASSTKRRPLYEQYF. Together with reference TRBV19 and TRBJ2-7, the CDR3 gives the full variable domain: DGGITQSPKYLFRKEGQNVTLSCEQNLNHDAMYWYRQDPGQGLRLIYYSQIVNDFQKGDIAEGYSVSREKKESFPLTVTSAQKNPTAFYLCASSTKRRPLYEQYFGPGTRLTVT.